This TCR beta chain was sequenced during a study of technical replicates of blood from several donors. The table came from immunoSEQ multiplex PCR; TCRdb's copy has only in-frame clones and leaves some out. Among more than 70,000 clones, around nine tenths were seen once, and the ten largest hold roughly 0.25%. The junction had 15 bases not matched to a gene; V was cut back by 6 bases and J by 3 bases. This CDR3 has 19 amino acids. The germline V gene encodes CDR1 MNHEY and CDR2 SMNVEV (reference sequence). This chain joins TRBV27 and TRBJ2-2, with 11 nucleotides matching TRBD2. The clonotype was recovered from a human donor in good health. Material: T cells isolated from PBMCs. The CDR3 protein is CASRAQKITSGGYTGELFF. CDR3 DNA sequence: TGTGCCAGCAGAGCCCAGAAGATAACTAGCGGGGGATACACCGGGGAGCTGTTTTTT.